The 10 T cell receptor beta chains given below trace back to one sample, sequenced in a study of shared clonotypes between healthy human individuals. The table came from immunoSEQ multiplex PCR; TCRdb's copy has only in-frame clones and leaves some out. The table lists fewer than 3 million clones, under 95% of them singletons, with roughly 0.34% in the top ten. Sequencing used naive CD4+ T cells from PBMCs. Specified subset: CD45RA+ positively selected. Source of these receptors: a man aged 18 to 30 in good health. Some clones in this sample may be carry-over from other donors' samples.

The CDR3 region is CASSSGTVDEKLFF. DNA of the CDR3: TGCGCCAGCAGCTCCGGGACAGTGGACGAAAAACTGTTTTTT. The chain couples TRBV5-1 to TRBJ1-4, with 7 bases identical to TRBD1. Germline CDR1 reads SGHRS; CDR2 reads YFSETQ. This CDR3 region has 14 residues. J was trimmed by 8 bases and V by 3 bases; bases with no gene match: 7.

The chain employs TRBV14 and TRBJ2-7, with 7 positions matching TRBD2. V gave up 5 bases and J gave up 2 bases; unmatched junction bases: 9. Germline lookup yields CDR1 SGHDN and CDR2 FVKESK. This CDR3 comprises 15 residues. The CDR3 DNA reads as TGTGCCAGCAGCAACTCTGGGGGAGGGCCCTACGAGCAGTACTTC. This translates into CASSNSGGGPYEQYF.

V gene TRBV7-6 combines with J gene TRBJ1-1; 9 nucleotides line up with TRBD1. The junction had 11 bases not matched to a gene; V was cut back by 1 base and J by 5 bases. The germline gives CDR1 SGHVS, CDR2 FNYEAQ. The CDR3 has 17 amino acids. Written as DNA, the CDR3 is TGTGCCAGCAGCTTAGTGGGGGGACAGGGCGGTGGGACTGAAGCTTTCTTT. Amino acids: CASSLVGGQGGGTEAFF.

This chain links TRBV6-5 with TRBJ1-3; possibly TRBD1 for D (6 bases). V was pared by 10 bases and J by 4 bases, with 14 bases between. Germline loops: CDR1 MNHEY, CDR2 SVGAGI. This CDR3 is built from 13 residues. The CDR3 region is CATRWGPGNTIYF. Here the CDR3 DNA reads TGTGCCACCCGTTGGGGGCCCGGAAACACCATATATTTT.

This clone appeared a single time. This sequence joins TRBV29-1 and TRBJ2-5; D uncertain. Germline loops: CDR1 SQVTM, CDR2 ANQGSEA. The CDR3 extends over 12 amino acids. V was shortened by 7 bases and J by 0 bases, with 9 bases between the two germline ends. The CDR3 reads CSARPYQETQYF. Here the CDR3 DNA reads TGCAGCGCCAGACCATACCAAGAGACCCAGTACTTC.

On this clone itself: Additional DNA sequences in this sample encode the identical CDR3. This sequence joins TRBV29-1 and TRBJ1-1, with a possible D match to TRBD1 (6 bases). CDR1 and CDR2 (germline): SQVTM, ANQGSEA. This CDR3 region has 12 residues. Trimming left V 4 bases short and J 1 base short, with 7 bases between. In nucleotides, the CDR3 is TGCAGCGTTGGGGGGCGGAACACTGAAGCTTTCTTT. Encoded protein: CSVGGRNTEAFF.

The V call is TRBV19, the J call TRBJ1-1; D is ambiguous. This CDR3 has 13 amino acids. V lost 6 bases and J lost 1, with 9 bases in between. Germline CDR1 is LNHDA and CDR2 is SQIVND (reference sequence). CDR3 loop: CASRQFGNTEAFF. The CDR3 bases are TGTGCCAGTAGGCAGTTCGGGAACACTGAAGCTTTCTTT.

In its sample, this clone was seen a few times. V is TRBV13 and J is TRBJ1-1; 7 nucleotides match TRBD1. Unmatched junction bases numbered 4, after V lost 5 bases and J lost 1 base. Germline V gene data show CDR1 as PRHDT and CDR2 as FYEKMQ (reference sequence). The CDR3 spans 14 residues. The DNA of the CDR3 is TGTGCCAGCAGCGGCCGACAGGGGAACACTGAAGCTTTCTTT. Amino acid sequence: CASSGRQGNTEAFF.

The genes are TRBV11-1 and TRBJ2-7, with D perhaps TRBD1 (7 bases). Trimming cost V 5 bases and J 4 bases, with 15 bases left between them. CDR3 length: 14 amino acids. Germline V gene lookup returns CDR1 SGHAT and CDR2 FQDESV (reference sequence). The CDR3 DNA reads as TGTGCCAGCAGCGCCGACAGGGCGGGGTACGAGCAGTACTTC. Translating it yields CASSADRAGYEQYF.

The chain joins TRBV10-1 to TRBJ1-1; 7 positions match TRBD1. The J segment lost 4 bases and the V segment lost 6 bases, leaving 5 bases of the junction unmatched. Per the germline V gene, CDR1 is WNHNN and CDR2 is SYGVQD (reference sequence). The CDR3 totals 13 residues. The CDR3 DNA reads as TGCGCCAGCAGACAGGGGTTCGGCACTGAAGCTTTCTTT. Encoded protein: CASRQGFGTEAFF.